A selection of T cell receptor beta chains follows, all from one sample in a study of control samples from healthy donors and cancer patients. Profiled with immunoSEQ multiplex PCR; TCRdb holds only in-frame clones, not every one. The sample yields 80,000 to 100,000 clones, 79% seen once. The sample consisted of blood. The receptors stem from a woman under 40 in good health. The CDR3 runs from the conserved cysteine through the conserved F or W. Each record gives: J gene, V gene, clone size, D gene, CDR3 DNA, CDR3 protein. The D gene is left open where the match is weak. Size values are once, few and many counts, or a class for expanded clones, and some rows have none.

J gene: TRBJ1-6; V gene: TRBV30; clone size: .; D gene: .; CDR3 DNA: TGTGCCTGGAGGGGGGCAGGGAGCTCCTATAATTCACCCCTCCACTTT; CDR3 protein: CAWRGAGSSYNSPLHF
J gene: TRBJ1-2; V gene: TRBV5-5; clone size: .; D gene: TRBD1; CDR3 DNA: TGTGCCAGCAGCTTGGGACAGGGGGCCCTCTCCTATGGCTACACCTTC; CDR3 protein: CASSLGQGALSYGYTF
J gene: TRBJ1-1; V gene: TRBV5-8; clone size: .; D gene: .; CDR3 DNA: TGTGCCAGCAGGAACAGGGTGACTGAAGCTTTCTTT; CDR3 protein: CASRNRVTEAFF
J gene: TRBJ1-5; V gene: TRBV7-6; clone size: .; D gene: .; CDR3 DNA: TGTGCCGCCTTTCCTTGTCAGCCCCAGCATTTT; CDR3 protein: CAAFPCQPQHF
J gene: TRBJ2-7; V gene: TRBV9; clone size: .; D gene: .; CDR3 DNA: TGTGCCAGCAGCGTAGCTACGGGAGAGTACGAGCAGTACTTC; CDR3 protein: CASSVATGEYEQYF
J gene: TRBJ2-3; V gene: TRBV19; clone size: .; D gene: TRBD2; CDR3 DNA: TGTGCCAGTAGTACCGGGACTAGCGGAAGCACAGATACGCAGTATTTT; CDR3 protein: CASSTGTSGSTDTQYF
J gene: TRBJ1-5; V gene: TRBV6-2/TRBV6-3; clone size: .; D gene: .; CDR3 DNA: TGTGCCAGCAGTTATAGGGGGTCTGGCAATCAGCCCCAGCATTTT; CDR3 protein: CASSYRGSGNQPQHF
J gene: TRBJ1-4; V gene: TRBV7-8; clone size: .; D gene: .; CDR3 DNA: TGTGCCAGCAGCTTAGCCAACAGGGAAAAACTGTTTTTT; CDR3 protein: CASSLANREKLFF
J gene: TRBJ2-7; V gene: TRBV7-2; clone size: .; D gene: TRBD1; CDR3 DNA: TGTGCCAGCAGCGAAAGGGACAGGGGAAAGTACGAGCAGTACTTC; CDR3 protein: CASSERDRGKYEQYF
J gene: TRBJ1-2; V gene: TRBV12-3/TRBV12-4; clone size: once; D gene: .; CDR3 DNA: TGTGCCAGCGCCTCGCAGGGTAACTATGGCTACACCTTC; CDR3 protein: CASASQGNYGYTF
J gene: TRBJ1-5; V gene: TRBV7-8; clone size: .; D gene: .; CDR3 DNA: TGTGCCAGCAGCTTAACCCGCAATCAGCCCCAGCATTTT; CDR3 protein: CASSLTRNQPQHF
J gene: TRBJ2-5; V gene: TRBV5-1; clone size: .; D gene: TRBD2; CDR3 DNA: TGCGCCAGCAGCGGCGGGACTACCGCGCAAGAGACCCAGTACTTC; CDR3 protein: CASSGGTTAQETQYF